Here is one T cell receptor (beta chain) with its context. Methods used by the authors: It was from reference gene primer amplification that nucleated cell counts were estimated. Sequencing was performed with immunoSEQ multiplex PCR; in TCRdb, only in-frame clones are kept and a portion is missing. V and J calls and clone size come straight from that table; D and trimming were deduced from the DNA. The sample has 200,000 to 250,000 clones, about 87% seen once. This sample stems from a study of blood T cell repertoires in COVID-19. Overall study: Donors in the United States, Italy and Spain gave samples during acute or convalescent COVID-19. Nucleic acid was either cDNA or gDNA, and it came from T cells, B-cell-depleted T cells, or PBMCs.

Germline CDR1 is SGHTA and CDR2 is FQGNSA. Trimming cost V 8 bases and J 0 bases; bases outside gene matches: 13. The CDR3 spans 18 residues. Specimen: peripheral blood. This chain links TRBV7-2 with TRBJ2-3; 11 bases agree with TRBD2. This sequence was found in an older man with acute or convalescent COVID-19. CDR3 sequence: CASSRKGTSGVSTDTQYF. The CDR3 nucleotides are TGTGCCAGCTCCCGTAAGGGGACTAGCGGAGTTAGCACAGATACGCAGTATTTT.